This passage covers 9 T cell receptor beta chains from one sample sequenced in a study of molecular identifiers for immune sequencing clone quantification. TCRdb re-analysed the PCR reads in MiXCR, keeping a single row per CDR3 protein. The sample has about 510,000 distinct CDR3 sequences, around 23% seen once; the top ten hold 0.7% to 0.9%. Sequenced input: naive CD8+ T cells from blood, with Jurkat cell RNA spiked in. Subset indicated: FACS-sorted CD8+CD4-CCR7+CD45RA+ naive T cells. These receptors came from a human donor in good health. Some libraries in this study had Jurkat cell RNA spiked in.

There are a few counts of this clonotype. This CDR3 is missing its conserved last phenylalanine or tryptophan, likely due to a read error. The V call is TRBV6-2 or TRBV6-3, the J call TRBJ2-4; 7 bases are shared with TRBD1. CDR3 length equals 14 residues. Germline lookup yields CDR1 MNHEY and CDR2 SVGEGT. The V gene end was trimmed by 5 bases and the J gene end by 8 bases; junction bases not matched to a gene: 9. CDR3 DNA sequence: TGTGCCAGCAGTCAGGACAGGCCAAATCACATTCAGTACTCC. Protein: CASSQDRPNHIQYS.

V is TRBV25-1 and J is TRBJ2-2; tentative D call: TRBD2 (5 bases). Germline values: CDR1 MGHDK, CDR2 SYGVNS. This CDR3 has 15 amino acids. Trimming took 2 bases from V and 7 from J, leaving 14 bases between them. The chain's CDR3 is CASSETRGMSGELFF. CDR3 nucleotides: TGTGCCAGCAGTGAAACCCGGGGTATGAGCGGGGAGCTGTTTTTT.

This chain connects TRBV4-3 to TRBJ2-7; D is ambiguous. This CDR3 spans 15 amino acids. The germline V gene encodes CDR1 LGHNA and CDR2 YSLEER. Trimming removed 0 bases at V and 3 bases at J, with 12 bases between. The CDR3 is CASSQDRHGFYEQYF. CDR3 DNA: TGCGCCAGCAGCCAAGATCGGCACGGATTCTACGAGCAGTACTTC.

Only a few counts were recorded for this clonotype. The rearrangement joins TRBV5-1 to TRBJ1-6; possibly TRBD1 for D (6 bases). The germline gives CDR1 SGHRS, CDR2 YFSETQ. The CDR3 is made up of 17 amino acids. Trimming removed 6 bases from V and 7 bases from J, with 23 bases in between. CDR3 loop: CASTDFPGEFGNSPLHF. The CDR3 coding sequence is TGCGCCAGCACCGACTTCCCAGGGGAATTTGGGAATTCACCCCTCCACTTT. The full variable domain, completed using reference TRBV5-1 and TRBJ1-6, is KAGVTQTPRYLIKTRGQQVTLSCSPISGHRSVSWYQQTPGQGLQFLFEYFSETQRNKGNFPGRFSGRQFSNSRSEMNVSTLELGDSALYLCASTDFPGEFGNSPLHFGNGTRLTVT.

In its sample, this clonotype was seen a few times. V gene TRBV6-6 combines with J gene TRBJ1-2; D unclear. Germline V gene lookup returns CDR1 MNHNY and CDR2 SVGAGI (reference sequence). This CDR3 is built from 18 residues. Trimming took off 2 bases at V and 0 bases at J, with 19 bases between the two ends. CDR3 nucleotides: TGTGCCAGCAGTTACAGCCGGGAGTACCCTCTATCTAACTATGGCTACACCTTC. As protein: CASSYSREYPLSNYGYTF.

This clonotype turned up a few times. This sequence joins TRBV7-9 and TRBJ2-1, with TRBD2 matching 14 bases. The CDR3 is 18 amino acids. The trim removed 8 bases at V and 5 bases at J, leaving 14 bases unmatched. CDR1 and CDR2 (germline): SEHNR, FQNEAQ (reference sequence). The CDR3 sequence is CASHGLAGGLGKNNEQFF. The CDR3 coding sequence is TGTGCCAGCCACGGACTAGCGGGAGGCCTAGGGAAGAACAATGAGCAGTTCTTC.

As regards this clonotype: A single base separates this from a much larger clone, so it may be a read error. The J gene is TRBJ1-1, the V gene TRBV19; 7 bases match TRBD1. The CDR3 is 15 amino acids. Germline V gives CDR1 LNHDA, CDR2 SQIVND (reference sequence). CDR3 sequence reads: CASSISGGGNTGAFF. DNA for the CDR3: TGTGCCAGTAGTATCAGTGGAGGGGGCAACACTGGAGCTTTCTTT.

In this sample, this clonotype turned up a few times. The chain employs TRBV19 and TRBJ2-1, with 12 bases fitting TRBD2. V lost 5 bases, J lost 7 bases, and 3 bases stayed unmatched. This CDR3 comprises 14 residues. The V gene's germline CDR1 is LNHDA and CDR2 SQIVND (reference sequence). CDR3 bases: TGTGCCAGTAGTTTCGGACTAGCGGGGAATGAGCAGTTCTTC. As protein: CASSFGLAGNEQFF.

This clonotype was seen a handful of times. This chain links TRBV2 with TRBJ2-7; either TRBD1 or TRBD2 may supply D (6 bases each). Trimming took 0 bases from V and 2 from J, leaving 20 bases between them. The CDR3 covers 18 residues. Germline-derived CDR1 and CDR2 are SNHLY and FYNNEI. The CDR3 nucleotides read TGTGCCAGCAGTGAAGCGGAGGGGGGCTCCTATCGGGCCTACGAGCAGTACTTC. Translated, it gives CASSEAEGGSYRAYEQYF.